This T cell receptor beta chain originates from a study of blood T cell repertoires in COVID-19. Study summary: The analysed material was cDNA or gDNA that came from T cells, B-cell-depleted T cells, or PBMCs.

This CDR3 region has 19 residues. Trimming at V came to 0 bases and at J to 5 bases, leaving 14 bases not matched to a gene. Germline V gives CDR1 SGHRS, CDR2 YFSETQ. This table comes from immunoSEQ multiplex PCR, and its TCRdb copy is limited to in-frame clones, with some not included. Altogether some 290,000 clones are present, 90% being singletons, with the ten largest covering about 1%. Specimen: peripheral blood. The gene calls are TRBV5-1 and TRBJ2-2; TRBD1 aligns across 9 bases. The sequence was obtained from a woman between 40 and 50 years old with COVID-19, enrolled during active disease. CDR3 sequence reads: CASSLDKDRGNLETGELFF. The DNA of the CDR3 is TGCGCCAGCAGCTTGGATAAGGACAGGGGAAATCTAGAAACCGGGGAGCTGTTTTTT.